Below are 2 T cell receptor beta chains sequenced from a single sample in a study of T cell repertoires in ileal Crohn's disease. Sequencing used immunoSEQ multiplex PCR; TCRdb keeps in-frame clones, though not all of them. This sample yields roughly 14,000 clones, of which 70% to 85% are seen a single time; about 5.7% belongs to the top ten. The specimen was ileal tissue. These receptors were obtained from an adult with Crohn's disease.

The rearrangement links TRBV11-3 to TRBJ2-1; TRBD2 is a possible D gene (5 bases). Germline V gene lookup returns CDR1 SGHNT and CDR2 YENEEA. The CDR3 has 14 amino acids. V was cut by 1 base and J by 6 bases, with 10 bases left in between. The DNA for the CDR3 is TGTGCCAGCAGCTTAGGGCGGGCTTCCAATGAGCAGTTCTTC. This gives the protein CASSLGRASNEQFF.

This rearrangement joins TRBV19 to TRBJ1-2, with 10 bases fitting TRBD1. Looked up from germline, CDR1 is LNHDA and CDR2 is SQIVND (reference sequence). The V gene end was trimmed by 7 bases and the J gene end by 4 bases; junction bases not matched to a gene: 9. This CDR3 is built from 15 residues. This CDR3 is CASIPSGTGAYGYTF. The CDR3 DNA reads TGTGCCAGTATCCCCTCCGGGACAGGGGCCTATGGCTACACCTTC.